This TCR beta chain appears in the sequencing data of a study of blood T cell repertoires in COVID-19. Turning to the study itself: T cells, B-cell-depleted T cells, or PBMCs supplied cDNA or gDNA.

The CDR3 is made up of 16 amino acids. Trimming took 4 bases from V and 1 from J; bases not matched to a gene: 6. Germline lookup yields CDR1 SGHNT and CDR2 YYREEE (reference sequence). Data came from immunoSEQ multiplex PCR; TCRdb stores just in-frame clones and leaves some out. The sample carries approximately 250,000 clones, roughly 86% recorded once. Seattle patients were enrolled while actively infected and followed longitudinally. This clonotype originated in a woman of 80 years or more with COVID-19, enrolled during active disease. The chain has TRBV5-4 and TRBJ1-1; TRBD1 matches at 11 bases. The sample was peripheral blood. The chain's CDR3 is CASSPDRGRGNTEAFF. The CDR3 bases are TGTGCCAGCAGCCCGGACAGGGGGCGCGGGAACACTGAAGCTTTCTTT.